Listed below are T cell receptor beta chains from one sample, sequenced in a study of cytomegalovirus exposure and HLA in healthy donors. TCRdb's table, derived via immunoSEQ multiplex PCR, lists solely in-frame clones and lacks some. The sample shows some 170,000 clones, 75% to 80% of them seen only once. Sequencing input: PBMCs. All receptors derive from a man aged 35 to 55 in good health and CMV-seropositive. CDR3s include the opening cysteine and the closing phenylalanine or tryptophan. The D gene is left open where the match is weak. Size tells how often a clone was seen (once, few, many) or the class of an expanded clone, and some rows leave it out.

j_gene: TRBJ2-7
abundance: .
d_gene: TRBD2
len: 14
v_gene: TRBV29-1
CDR3aa: CSGGAGGLPYEQYF
CDR3nt: TGCAGCGGAGGAGCGGGAGGGCTCCCCTACGAGCAGTACTTC

j_gene: TRBJ1-2
abundance: .
d_gene: TRBD1
len: 13
v_gene: TRBV5-1
CDR3aa: CASSADRSYGYTF
CDR3nt: TGCGCCAGCAGCGCGGACAGGTCCTATGGCTACACCTTC

j_gene: TRBJ2-6
abundance: .
d_gene: TRBD1
len: 17
v_gene: TRBV5-4
CDR3aa: CASSARDRVSGANVLTF
CDR3nt: TGTGCCAGCAGCGCCCGGGACAGGGTCTCCGGGGCCAACGTCCTGACTTTC

j_gene: TRBJ2-1
abundance: .
d_gene: .
len: 15
v_gene: TRBV29-1
CDR3aa: CSVPRRGLLYNEQFF
CDR3nt: TGCAGCGTTCCCCGCCGAGGGCTGCTCTACAATGAGCAGTTCTTC

j_gene: TRBJ1-3
abundance: .
d_gene: TRBD1
len: 15
v_gene: TRBV18
CDR3aa: CASSPTGQDGNTIYF
CDR3nt: TGTGCCAGCTCACCCACTGGACAGGATGGGAACACCATATATTTT

j_gene: TRBJ2-1
abundance: .
d_gene: TRBD2
len: 15
v_gene: TRBV4-1
CDR3aa: CASSPSGSRFNEQFF
CDR3nt: TGCGCCAGCAGCCCTAGCGGGAGTCGGTTCAATGAGCAGTTCTTC

j_gene: TRBJ1-4
abundance: .
d_gene: .
len: 13
v_gene: TRBV11-3
CDR3aa: CASSLRGGEKLFF
CDR3nt: TGTGCCAGCAGCTTGAGGGGAGGGGAAAAACTGTTTTTT

j_gene: TRBJ2-5
abundance: .
d_gene: TRBD2
len: 15
v_gene: TRBV9
CDR3aa: CASSVDSGMGETQYF
CDR3nt: TGTGCCAGCAGCGTAGATAGCGGGATGGGAGAGACCCAGTACTTC

j_gene: TRBJ2-3
abundance: .
d_gene: TRBD2
len: 15
v_gene: TRBV7-2
CDR3aa: CASSSSLAGTDTQYF
CDR3nt: TGTGCCAGCAGCTCCTCACTAGCGGGCACAGATACGCAGTATTTT

j_gene: TRBJ2-7
abundance: once
d_gene: TRBD2
len: 16
v_gene: TRBV5-1
CDR3aa: CASSLGSGRALREQYF
CDR3nt: TGCGCCAGCAGCTTAGGTAGCGGGAGGGCCCTCAGGGAGCAGTACTTC

j_gene: TRBJ2-1
abundance: .
d_gene: .
len: 15
v_gene: TRBV5-1
CDR3aa: CASSFKADSYNEQFF
CDR3nt: TGCGCCAGCAGCTTTAAAGCGGACTCCTACAATGAGCAGTTCTTC

j_gene: TRBJ1-2
abundance: .
d_gene: .
len: 16
v_gene: TRBV19
CDR3aa: CASSISDRLGGRGYTF
CDR3nt: TGTGCCAGTAGTATCAGCGACAGGCTCGGAGGTAGAGGCTACACCTTC

j_gene: TRBJ2-2
abundance: .
d_gene: TRBD1
len: 16
v_gene: TRBV5-6
CDR3aa: CASRFSPTGGTGELFF
CDR3nt: TGTGCCAGCAGATTCTCCCCCACAGGGGGGACCGGGGAGCTGTTTTTT

j_gene: TRBJ2-1
abundance: .
d_gene: TRBD2
len: 17
v_gene: TRBV28
CDR3aa: CASSFPGLAGSYNEQFF
CDR3nt: TGTGCCAGCAGTTTCCCGGGACTAGCGGGGTCCTACAATGAGCAGTTCTTC

j_gene: TRBJ2-1
abundance: .
d_gene: TRBD2
len: 15
v_gene: TRBV6-1
CDR3aa: CASSARTSGDNEQFF
CDR3nt: TGTGCCAGCAGTGCTCGGACTAGCGGGGATAATGAGCAGTTCTTC

j_gene: TRBJ1-4
abundance: .
d_gene: TRBD1
len: 16
v_gene: TRBV28
CDR3aa: CASLTRRGGFGEKLFF
CDR3nt: TGTGCCAGTTTAACCAGGCGAGGGGGCTTCGGTGAAAAACTGTTTTTT

j_gene: TRBJ2-5
abundance: .
d_gene: .
len: 13
v_gene: TRBV11-2
CDR3aa: CASSWYGGETQYF
CDR3nt: TGTGCCAGCAGCTGGTACGGAGGGGAGACCCAGTACTTC

j_gene: TRBJ2-1
abundance: few
d_gene: .
len: 13
v_gene: TRBV5-1
CDR3aa: CASSTSSPNEQFF
CDR3nt: TGCGCCAGTTCGACTAGTTCCCCGAATGAGCAGTTCTTC

j_gene: TRBJ1-3
abundance: .
d_gene: .
len: 14
v_gene: TRBV27
CDR3aa: CASSLSGSGNTIYF
CDR3nt: TGTGCCAGCAGTTTGAGCGGGTCTGGAAACACCATATATTTT

j_gene: TRBJ1-4
abundance: .
d_gene: TRBD1
len: 16
v_gene: TRBV5-1
CDR3aa: CASRPYTGGFNEKLFF
CDR3nt: TGCGCCAGCAGACCATATACAGGGGGGTTTAATGAAAAACTGTTTTTT

j_gene: TRBJ2-1
abundance: once
d_gene: .
len: 13
v_gene: TRBV28
CDR3aa: CASSKPSYNEQFF
CDR3nt: TGTGCCAGCAGTAAACCTAGCTACAATGAGCAGTTCTTC

j_gene: TRBJ2-7
abundance: .
d_gene: TRBD1
len: 16
v_gene: TRBV7-2
CDR3aa: CASSSRVGQGAYEQYF
CDR3nt: TGTGCCAGCAGCTCAAGAGTGGGACAGGGGGCCTACGAGCAGTACTTC

j_gene: TRBJ2-5
abundance: .
d_gene: .
len: 13
v_gene: TRBV9
CDR3aa: CASSVGLEETQYF
CDR3nt: TGTGCCAGCAGCGTAGGTCTTGAGGAGACCCAGTACTTC

j_gene: TRBJ2-1
abundance: .
d_gene: .
len: 15
v_gene: TRBV6-1
CDR3aa: CASRVDRRRSNEQFF
CDR3nt: TGTGCCAGCAGGGTTGACAGGAGGCGGTCCAATGAGCAGTTCTTC

j_gene: TRBJ2-7
abundance: .
d_gene: TRBD1
len: 15
v_gene: TRBV4-1
CDR3aa: CASSRSTGTVSGQYF
CDR3nt: TGCGCCAGCAGCCGATCGACCGGGACAGTTTCTGGGCAGTACTTC

j_gene: TRBJ2-7
abundance: .
d_gene: .
len: 15
v_gene: TRBV9
CDR3aa: CASSVGLTGGNEQYF
CDR3nt: TGTGCCAGCAGCGTAGGGTTGACAGGAGGAAACGAGCAGTACTTC

j_gene: TRBJ1-2
abundance: .
d_gene: .
len: 14
v_gene: TRBV11-3
CDR3aa: CASSQGQGLWSYTF
CDR3nt: TGTGCCAGCAGCCAAGGGCAGGGCCTCTGGAGCTACACCTTC

j_gene: TRBJ2-1
abundance: once
d_gene: .
len: 15
v_gene: TRBV27
CDR3aa: CATRGATWAYNEQFF
CDR3nt: TGTGCCACCCGAGGTGCAACCTGGGCCTACAATGAGCAGTTCTTC

j_gene: TRBJ2-2
abundance: .
d_gene: .
len: 16
v_gene: TRBV6-5
CDR3aa: CASSYVGGVRTGELFF
CDR3nt: TGTGCCAGCAGTTACGTCGGGGGAGTACGGACCGGGGAGCTGTTTTTT

j_gene: TRBJ2-2
abundance: .
d_gene: TRBD2
len: 16
v_gene: TRBV2
CDR3aa: CASSGLAGANTGELFF
CDR3nt: TGTGCCAGCAGTGGACTAGCGGGCGCGAACACCGGGGAGCTGTTTTTT

j_gene: TRBJ2-5
abundance: .
d_gene: TRBD2
len: 17
v_gene: TRBV18
CDR3aa: CASSPMTSGSFQETQYF
CDR3nt: TGTGCCAGCTCACCGATGACTAGCGGGAGTTTCCAAGAGACCCAGTACTTC

j_gene: TRBJ2-7
abundance: .
d_gene: .
len: 14
v_gene: TRBV4-1
CDR3aa: CASSQGDIGSEQYF
CDR3nt: TGCGCCAGCAGCCAAGGGGACATCGGAAGCGAGCAGTACTTC

j_gene: TRBJ1-1
abundance: few
d_gene: .
len: 13
v_gene: TRBV6-5
CDR3aa: CASSLLRAHEIFF
CDR3nt: TGTGCCAGCAGTTTGCTGAGGGCCCATGAGATTTTCTTT

j_gene: TRBJ2-7
abundance: .
d_gene: TRBD1
len: 14
v_gene: TRBV5-5
CDR3aa: CASRTGSNSAEQYF
CDR3nt: TGTGCCAGCAGGACAGGGTCTAATTCGGCCGAGCAGTACTTC

j_gene: TRBJ1-6
abundance: few
d_gene: TRBD1
len: 13
v_gene: TRBV4-2
CDR3aa: CASRDRDNSPLHF
CDR3nt: TGTGCCAGCAGGGACAGGGATAATTCACCCCTCCACTTT

j_gene: TRBJ2-1
abundance: .
d_gene: .
len: 11
v_gene: TRBV19
CDR3aa: CASSRGAEQFF
CDR3nt: TGTGCCAGTAGCAGAGGCGCTGAGCAGTTCTTC

j_gene: TRBJ1-6
abundance: .
d_gene: TRBD1
len: 16
v_gene: TRBV5-1
CDR3aa: CASSRTGDRGRSPLHF
CDR3nt: TGCGCCAGCAGCCGGACTGGGGACAGGGGTCGATCACCCCTCCACTTT

j_gene: TRBJ2-5
abundance: .
d_gene: TRBD2
len: 16
v_gene: TRBV5-1
CDR3aa: CASSPAAGGTGETQYF
CDR3nt: TGCGCCAGCAGCCCGGCGGCGGGAGGGACGGGGGAGACCCAGTACTTC

j_gene: TRBJ1-2
abundance: .
d_gene: .
len: 12
v_gene: TRBV7-9
CDR3aa: CASTVDSNGYTF
CDR3nt: TGTGCCAGCACCGTGGACAGCAATGGCTACACCTTC

j_gene: TRBJ2-7
abundance: .
d_gene: .
len: 13
v_gene: TRBV9
CDR3aa: CASSVSGTGEQYF
CDR3nt: TGTGCCAGCAGCGTCTCGGGGACTGGGGAGCAGTACTTC

j_gene: TRBJ2-7
abundance: .
d_gene: TRBD2
len: 15
v_gene: TRBV6-5
CDR3aa: CASSSGLAGVYEQYF
CDR3nt: TGTGCCAGCAGTTCTGGACTAGCGGGAGTGTACGAGCAGTACTTC